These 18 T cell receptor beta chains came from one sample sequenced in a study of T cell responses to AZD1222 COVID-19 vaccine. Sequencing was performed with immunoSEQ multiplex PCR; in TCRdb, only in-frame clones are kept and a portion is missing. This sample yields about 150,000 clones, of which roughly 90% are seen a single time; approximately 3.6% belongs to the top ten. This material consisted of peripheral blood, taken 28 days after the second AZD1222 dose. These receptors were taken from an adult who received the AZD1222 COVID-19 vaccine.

The CDR3 sequence: CASSLTSGSPSSYEQYF. The CDR3 DNA follows: TGCGCCAGCAGCCTAACTAGCGGGAGCCCGAGCTCCTACGAGCAGTACTTC. The V and J genes are TRBV5-1 and TRBJ2-7; the match to TRBD2 covers 11 bases. The CDR3 length is 17 residues. V shed 4 bases and J 0 bases; nucleotides not matched to a gene: 9. The germline V gene has CDR1 SGHRS and CDR2 YFSETQ.

CDR3 coding DNA: TGTGCCAGCAGTTTATTTTATCGGGACAGGGGGCTCCCGGACACCGGGGAGCTGTTTTTT. Its protein product is CASSLFYRDRGLPDTGELFF. This chain connects TRBV28 to TRBJ2-2; 12 bases line up with TRBD1. Unmatched junction bases numbered 12, after V lost 1 base and J lost 3 bases. This CDR3 has 20 amino acids. CDR1 MDHEN and CDR2 SYDVKM come from the germline V gene.

The CDR3, as DNA: TGTGCCAGCAGTTTTGTTTTCTACGAGCAGTACTTC. Its protein is CASSFVFYEQYF. The V gene is TRBV27, the J gene TRBJ2-7; D gene unclear. Looked up from germline, CDR1 is MNHEY and CDR2 is SMNVEV (reference sequence). Trimming stripped 3 bases from V and 3 bases from J, with 6 bases between. The CDR3 sequence is 12 residues long.

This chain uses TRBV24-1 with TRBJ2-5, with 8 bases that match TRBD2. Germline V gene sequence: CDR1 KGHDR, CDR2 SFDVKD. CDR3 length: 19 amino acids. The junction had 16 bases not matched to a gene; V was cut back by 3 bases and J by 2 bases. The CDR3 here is CATSDVSGTYQGIQETQYF. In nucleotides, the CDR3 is TGTGCCACCAGTGATGTTAGCGGGACTTACCAAGGAATTCAAGAGACCCAGTACTTC.

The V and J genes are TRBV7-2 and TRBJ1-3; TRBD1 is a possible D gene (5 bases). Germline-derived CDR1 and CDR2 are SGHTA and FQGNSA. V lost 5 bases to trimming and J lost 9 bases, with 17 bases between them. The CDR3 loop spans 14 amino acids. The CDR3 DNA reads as TGTGCCAGCAGCCCGCAAAGGGGAATCGGCACCATATATTTT. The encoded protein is CASSPQRGIGTIYF.

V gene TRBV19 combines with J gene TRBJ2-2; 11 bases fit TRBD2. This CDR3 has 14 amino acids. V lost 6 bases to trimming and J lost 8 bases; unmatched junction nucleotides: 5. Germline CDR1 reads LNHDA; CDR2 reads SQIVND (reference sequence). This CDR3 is CASSGTSGLGELFF. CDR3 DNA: TGTGCCAGTAGCGGGACTAGCGGTTTAGGGGAGCTGTTTTTT.

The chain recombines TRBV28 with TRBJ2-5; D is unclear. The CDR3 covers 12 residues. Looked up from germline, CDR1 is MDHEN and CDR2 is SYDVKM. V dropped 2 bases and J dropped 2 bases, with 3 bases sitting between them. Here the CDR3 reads CASSLVQETQYF. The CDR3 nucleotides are TGTGCCAGCAGTTTAGTGCAAGAGACCCAGTACTTC.

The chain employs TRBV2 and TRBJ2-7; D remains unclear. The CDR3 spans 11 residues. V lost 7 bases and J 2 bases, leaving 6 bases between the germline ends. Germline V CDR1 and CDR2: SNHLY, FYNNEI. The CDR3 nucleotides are TGTGCCAGCACGGGCGCCTACGAGCAGTACTTC. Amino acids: CASTGAYEQYF.

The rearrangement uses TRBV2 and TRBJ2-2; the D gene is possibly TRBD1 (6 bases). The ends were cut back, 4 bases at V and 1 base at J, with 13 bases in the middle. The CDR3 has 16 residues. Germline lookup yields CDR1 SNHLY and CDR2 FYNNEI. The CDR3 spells CASSVRGRGNTGELFF. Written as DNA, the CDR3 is TGTGCCAGCAGTGTAAGGGGCAGGGGGAACACCGGGGAGCTGTTTTTT.

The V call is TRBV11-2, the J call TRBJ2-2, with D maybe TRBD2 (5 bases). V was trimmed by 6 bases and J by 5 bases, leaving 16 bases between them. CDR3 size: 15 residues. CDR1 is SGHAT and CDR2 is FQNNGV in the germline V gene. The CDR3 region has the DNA TGTGCCAGCAGGGCCGTTGGGAGTCGGACCGGGGAGCTGTTTTTT. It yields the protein CASRAVGSRTGELFF.

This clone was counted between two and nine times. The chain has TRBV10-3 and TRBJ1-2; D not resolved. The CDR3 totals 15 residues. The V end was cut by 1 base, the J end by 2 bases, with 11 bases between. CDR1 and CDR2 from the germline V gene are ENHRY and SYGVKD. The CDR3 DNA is TGTGCCATCAGTGAGTTGGGTCGGTCCAACTATGGCTACACCTTC. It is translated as CAISELGRSNYGYTF.

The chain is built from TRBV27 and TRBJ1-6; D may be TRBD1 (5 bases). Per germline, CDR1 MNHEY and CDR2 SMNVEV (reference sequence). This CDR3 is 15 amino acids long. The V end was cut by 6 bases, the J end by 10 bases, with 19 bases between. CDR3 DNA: TGTGCCAGCAGGGGGGTCGGGGGGATAAACTCACCCCTCCACTTT. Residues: CASRGVGGINSPLHF.

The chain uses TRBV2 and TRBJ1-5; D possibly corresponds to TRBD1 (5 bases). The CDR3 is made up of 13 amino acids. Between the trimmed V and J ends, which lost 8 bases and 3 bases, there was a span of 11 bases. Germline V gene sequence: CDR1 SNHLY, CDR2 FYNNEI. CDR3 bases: TGTGCCAGCTCGGAGGACATCAATCAGCCCCAGCATTTT. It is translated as CASSEDINQPQHF.

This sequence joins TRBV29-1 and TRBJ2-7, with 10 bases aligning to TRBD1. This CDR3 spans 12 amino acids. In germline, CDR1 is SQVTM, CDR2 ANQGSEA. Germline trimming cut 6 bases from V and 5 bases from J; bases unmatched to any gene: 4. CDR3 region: CSVGTGVHEQYF. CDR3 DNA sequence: TGCAGCGTCGGGACAGGGGTGCACGAGCAGTACTTC.

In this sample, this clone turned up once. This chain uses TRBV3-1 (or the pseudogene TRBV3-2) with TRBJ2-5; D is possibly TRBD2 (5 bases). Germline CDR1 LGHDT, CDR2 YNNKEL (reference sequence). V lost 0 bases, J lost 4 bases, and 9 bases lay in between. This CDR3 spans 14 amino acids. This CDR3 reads CASSQEGGSETQYF. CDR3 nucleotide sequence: TGTGCCAGCAGCCAAGAGGGCGGGTCAGAGACCCAGTACTTC.

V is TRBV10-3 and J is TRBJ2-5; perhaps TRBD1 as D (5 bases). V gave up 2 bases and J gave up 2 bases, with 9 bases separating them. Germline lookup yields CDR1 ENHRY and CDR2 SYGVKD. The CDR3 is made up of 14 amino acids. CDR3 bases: TGTGCCATCAGTGAGAGGGGCAGTCAAGAGACCCAGTACTTC. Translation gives CAISERGSQETQYF.

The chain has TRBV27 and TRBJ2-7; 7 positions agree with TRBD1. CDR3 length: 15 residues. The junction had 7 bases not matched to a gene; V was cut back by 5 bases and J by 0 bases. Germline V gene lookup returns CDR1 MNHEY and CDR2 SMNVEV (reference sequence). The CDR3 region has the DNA TGTGCCAGCAGTCGCACACAGGGGTCCTCCTACGAGCAGTACTTC. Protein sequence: CASSRTQGSSYEQYF.

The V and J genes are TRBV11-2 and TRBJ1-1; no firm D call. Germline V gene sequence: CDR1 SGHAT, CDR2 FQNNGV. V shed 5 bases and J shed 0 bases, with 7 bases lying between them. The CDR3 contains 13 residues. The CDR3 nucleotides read TGTGCCAGCAGCGGACGGATGAACACTGAAGCTTTCTTT. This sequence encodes CASSGRMNTEAFF.